The present TCR beta chain was sequenced within a study of blood T cell repertoires in COVID-19. The ends were cut back, 0 bases at V and 3 bases at J, with 12 bases in the middle. The CDR3 runs 16 residues. Germline V gives CDR1 MNHEY, CDR2 SVGEGT. Original processing methods: Nucleated cell counts were estimated from reference gene primer amplification. Libraries were prepared by immunoSEQ multiplex PCR; TCRdb keeps only in-frame clonotypes and omits some of them. V and J calls and clone size are copied from that table; D and trimming were computed from the DNA. The table lists 130,000 or so clones, roughly 89% of them singletons.

The V call is TRBV6-2 or TRBV6-3, the J call TRBJ1-5; D is perhaps TRBD1 (5 bases). Sequencing used peripheral blood. The clonotype originates from a man aged 45-60 years with active or convalescent COVID-19. CDR3 amino acids: CASSYSSRGNNQPQHF. DNA for the CDR3: TGTGCCAGCAGTTACTCGAGTAGGGGTAACAATCAGCCCCAGCATTTT.